Listed below are T cell receptor beta chains from one sample, sequenced in a study of T cell responses to AZD1222 COVID-19 vaccine. Sequencing was performed with immunoSEQ multiplex PCR; in TCRdb, only in-frame clones are kept and a portion is missing. The profile covers some 81,000 clones, with 75% to 90% appearing a single time and around 3.5% taken by the ten largest. The material was peripheral blood, obtained 28 days after the second AZD1222 dose. These receptors all stem from an adult who received the AZD1222 COVID-19 vaccine. CDR3s include the opening cysteine and the closing phenylalanine or tryptophan. A D gene is named only where the DNA matches it firmly. Some rows mark clone size as missing; the rest say once, few, many or name a class of expanded clone.

CASSEAPPGSYTEAFF,TGTGCCAGCAGTGAAGCGCCCCCAGGGTCTTACACTGAAGCTTTCTTT,.,TRBJ1-1,TRBV2,.
CASGHDRTSTEAQFF,TGTGCCAGCGGCCATGACAGGACTTCTACAGAGGCGCAGTTCTTC,.,TRBJ2-1,TRBV27,.
CASSLGSRTSTDTQYF,TGCGCCAGCAGCTTGGGTTCCCGTACTAGCACAGATACGCAGTATTTT,.,TRBJ2-3,TRBV5-1,.
CATETENTEAFF,TGTGCCACCGAGACAGAGAACACTGAAGCTTTCTTT,.,TRBJ1-1,TRBV6-1,.
CASSEPGLQYEQYF,TGTGCCAGCAGTGAACCCGGACTCCAATACGAGCAGTACTTC,.,TRBJ2-7,TRBV6-1,.
CASSPVGGGLNTGELFF,TGTGCCAGCAGCCCGGTGGGCGGGGGCTTGAACACCGGGGAGCTGTTTTTT,once,TRBJ2-2,TRBV3-1/TRBV3-2,.
CASSPQTRRTDTQYF,TGTGCCAGCAGCCCCCAGACCAGACGCACAGATACGCAGTATTTT,.,TRBJ2-3,TRBV7-2,.
CAWSVSGNQPQHF,TGTGCCTGGAGTGTATCGGGCAATCAGCCCCAGCATTTT,.,TRBJ1-5,TRBV30,.
CASSPGQGRGGYTF,TGTGCCAGCAGCCCCGGGCAGGGACGGGGTGGCTACACCTTC,.,TRBJ1-2,TRBV3-1/TRBV3-2,.
CASSLGGARGNTIYF,TGTGCCAGCAGCTTAGGGGGGGCGCGTGGAAACACCATATATTTT,.,TRBJ1-3,TRBV7-8,.
CSASSAGESTDTQYF,TGCAGTGCTAGTTCGGCGGGAGAGAGCACAGATACGCAGTATTTT,few,TRBJ2-3,TRBV20-1,TRBD2
CASSPPFAGSYEQYF,TGTGCCAGCAGTCCCCCCTTTGCGGGTTCCTACGAGCAGTACTTC,.,TRBJ2-7,TRBV28,.
CASSLMDGNTGELFF,TGCGCCAGCAGCTTGATGGACGGGAACACCGGGGAGCTGTTTTTT,once,TRBJ2-2,TRBV5-1,.
CASSFSGAKNIQYF,TGTGCCAGCAGTTTTAGCGGAGCCAAAAACATTCAGTACTTC,few,TRBJ2-4,TRBV28,.
CASSPSGTQDSGNTIYF,TGTGCCAGCTCACCTTCCGGGACTCAAGACTCTGGAAACACCATATATTTT,.,TRBJ1-3,TRBV18,.
CASSYLAGGEQFF,TGTGCCAGCAGTTACCTAGCGGGAGGCGAGCAGTTCTTC,.,TRBJ2-1,TRBV6-2/TRBV6-3,TRBD2
CASSREDTGEAAQYF,TGTGCCAGTAGTAGAGAGGACACGGGCGAGGCGGCCCAGTACTTC,.,TRBJ2-5,TRBV19,.
CASRGGGSRNQPQHF,TGTGCCAGTAGAGGGGGGGGATCGCGCAATCAGCCCCAGCATTTT,.,TRBJ1-5,TRBV19,.
CASSFQGALTEAFF,TGTGCCAGCAGCTTCCAGGGGGCGCTCACTGAAGCTTTCTTT,.,TRBJ1-1,TRBV5-4,TRBD1
CASSKAPKTQNTEAFF,TGTGCCAGCAGCAAAGCGCCGAAGACACAGAACACTGAAGCTTTCTTT,once,TRBJ1-1,TRBV21-1,.
CASSQEGQGDYGYTF,TGCGCCAGCAGCCAAGAGGGACAGGGGGACTATGGCTACACCTTC,.,TRBJ1-2,TRBV4-1,TRBD1
CSASRGTVSYEQYF,TGCAGTGCTAGTAGGGGGACTGTTTCCTACGAGCAGTACTTC,.,TRBJ2-7,TRBV20-1,.
CASSLTSYREQYF,TGTGCCAGCAGCCTTACTAGCTATCGCGAGCAGTACTTC,.,TRBJ2-7,TRBV7-3,.
CASSPLAGLYNEQFF,TGTGCCAGCAGCCCCTTAGCGGGGCTCTACAATGAGCAGTTCTTC,.,TRBJ2-1,TRBV9,TRBD2
CASSDYDRTNQPQHF,TGTGCCAGCAGTGACTACGACAGGACCAATCAGCCCCAGCATTTT,.,TRBJ1-5,TRBV6-2/TRBV6-3,.
CASSQDLGEHGYTF,TGCGCCAGCAGCCAAGATTTAGGGGAACATGGCTACACCTTC,once,TRBJ1-2,TRBV4-3,.
CASRGAYSNQPQHF,TGTGCCAGCAGAGGGGCCTATAGCAATCAGCCCCAGCATTTT,.,TRBJ1-5,TRBV6-5,.
CASSSDSSSNNEQFF,TGTGCCAGCAGCTCAGACAGCTCGTCCAACAATGAGCAGTTCTTC,.,TRBJ2-1,TRBV5-4,.
CSVSGQDGAKLFF,TGCAGCGTTTCCGGACAGGACGGGGCGAAACTGTTTTTT,.,TRBJ1-4,TRBV29-1,TRBD1
CASTFLDRADEQFF,TGCGCCAGCACATTTCTGGACAGGGCCGATGAGCAGTTCTTC,.,TRBJ2-1,TRBV5-1,TRBD1
CASSTTADTEAFF,TGTGCCAGTAGTACAACTGCCGACACTGAAGCTTTCTTT,.,TRBJ1-1,TRBV19,.
CASIDSGTSEQFF,TGTGCCAGCATTGACTCCGGGACTAGCGAGCAGTTCTTC,.,TRBJ2-1,TRBV6-6,TRBD2
CASSPTGWANTEAFF,TGTGCCAGCAGTCCGACAGGGTGGGCGAACACTGAAGCTTTCTTT,.,TRBJ1-1,TRBV28,TRBD1
CATSRDSAVSGPQHF,TGTGCCACCAGCAGAGATTCTGCCGTGTCAGGGCCCCAGCATTTT,.,TRBJ1-5,TRBV15,.
CSASYPDRAGGYTF,TGCAGTGCTAGTTACCCCGACAGGGCGGGTGGCTACACCTTC,.,TRBJ1-2,TRBV20-1,TRBD1
CASSVDPTPGSTEAFF,TGTGCCAGCAGCGTAGATCCCACCCCTGGGAGCACTGAAGCTTTCTTT,.,TRBJ1-1,TRBV9,.
CASSSFGGVGTDTQYF,TGTGCCAGCAGTTCTTTCGGGGGAGTGGGTACAGATACGCAGTATTTT,.,TRBJ2-3,TRBV27,.
CAWGSLRGSKGTEAFF,TGTGCCTGGGGCTCGCTCAGGGGGTCAAAGGGCACTGAAGCTTTCTTT,.,TRBJ1-1,TRBV30,TRBD1
CASSDSGGVGGELFF,TGTGCCAGCAGCGATAGCGGGGGGGTTGGCGGGGAGCTGTTTTTT,few,TRBJ2-2,TRBV7-2,TRBD2
CASSEVLGPTEAFF,TGTGCCAGCAGTGAAGTTTTAGGGCCCACTGAAGCTTTCTTT,.,TRBJ1-1,TRBV6-1,.
CASNDGQGGEKLFF,TGTGCCAGTAACGATGGACAGGGAGGTGAAAAACTGTTTTTT,once,TRBJ1-4,TRBV19,TRBD1
CASSTDGRGNTIYF,TGTGCCAGTAGTACGGACGGCCGGGGAAACACCATATATTTT,.,TRBJ1-3,TRBV19,.
CASSLESGAGSPLHF,TGCGCCAGCAGCTTGGAATCTGGGGCGGGTTCACCCCTCCACTTT,.,TRBJ1-6,TRBV5-1,.
CASSIGTYEQYF,TGTGCCAGTAGTATTGGTACCTACGAGCAGTACTTC,once,TRBJ2-7,TRBV19,.
CASSQVAEKLFF,TGTGCCAGCAGCCAAGTGGCAGAAAAACTGTTTTTT,.,TRBJ1-4,TRBV3-1/TRBV3-2,.
CASSPSFGGARNQPQHF,TGTGCCAGCAGCCCCTCTTTTGGCGGGGCCCGAAATCAGCCCCAGCATTTT,.,TRBJ1-5,TRBV28,.
CAIRGGVSSYNEQFF,TGTGCCATCAGGGGGGGTGTCAGCTCCTACAATGAGCAGTTCTTC,.,TRBJ2-1,TRBV10-3,.
CASSPGLEQPQHF,TGTGCCAGCTCGCCGGGACTCGAGCAGCCCCAGCATTTT,many,TRBJ1-5,TRBV18,.
CATSRDGTGNEKLFF,TGTGCCACCAGCAGAGATGGGACAGGAAATGAAAAACTGTTTTTT,.,TRBJ1-4,TRBV15,TRBD1
CSVMTSDSYEQYF,TGCAGCGTTATGACTAGCGACTCCTACGAGCAGTACTTC,.,TRBJ2-7,TRBV29-1,TRBD2
CASSTTGGTGELFF,TGCGCCAGCAGCACGACAGGGGGCACCGGGGAGCTGTTTTTT,.,TRBJ2-2,TRBV5-1,TRBD1